The 4 T cell receptor beta chains presented below share a single source sample, sequenced in a study of cytomegalovirus exposure and HLA in healthy donors. The PCR used 60 Vbeta and 13 Jbeta primers. Clones were read by immunoSEQ multiplex PCR, and TCRdb kept only the in-frame ones, dropping some. Of about 160,000 clones in the sample, roughly 77% are singletons; the top ten hold approximately 2%. Specimen: PBMCs. Receptors originate from a woman aged 18-29 years in good health and CMV-seronegative.

The V call is TRBV2, the J call TRBJ2-7, with D possibly matching TRBD1 (6 bases). V lost 8 bases and J 3 bases, leaving 11 bases between the germline ends. Germline assignment: CDR1 SNHLY and CDR2 FYNNEI. The CDR3 contains 12 residues. CDR3 sequence (DNA): TGTGCCAGCCGGACAGACCACTACGAGCAGTACTTC. Translating it yields CASRTDHYEQYF.

The chain joins TRBV27 to TRBJ1-5, with a tentative D call TRBD1 (6 bases). Germline-derived CDR1 and CDR2 are MNHEY and SMNVEV (reference sequence). The CDR3 runs 12 residues. The CDR3 is CAPGTSFVPQHF. Written as DNA, the CDR3 is TGTGCTCCAGGGACATCGTTTGTGCCCCAGCATTTT.

V gene TRBV28 combines with J gene TRBJ2-2; 11 bases fit TRBD2. V trimming: 4 bases; J trimming: 8 bases; junction bases outside the gene matches: 9. The CDR3 loop spans 16 amino acids. CDR1 and CDR2 from the germline V gene are MDHEN and SYDVKM. The CDR3 region is CASSSSSSGRIGELFF. The DNA for the CDR3 is TGTGCCAGCAGTTCCTCCTCTAGCGGGAGGATAGGGGAGCTGTTTTTT.

V is TRBV13 and J is TRBJ1-5; TRBD1 matches 7 bases. The V and J ends lost 0 bases and 6 bases, in that order; junction bases with no gene match: 5. Germline CDR1 reads PRHDT; CDR2 reads FYEKMQ (reference sequence). The CDR3 contains 15 residues. CDR3 DNA sequence: TGTGCCAGCAGCTTAGGGAGGGGGCTCGGTCAGCCCCAGCATTTT. It translates to CASSLGRGLGQPQHF. The variable domain in full, completed from reference TRBV13 and TRBJ1-5, reads AAGVIQSPRHLIKEKRETATLKCYPIPRHDTVYWYQQGPGQDPQFLISFYEKMQSDKGSIPDRFSAQQFSDYHSELNMSSLELGDSALYFCASSLGRGLGQPQHFGDGTRLSIL.